The T cell receptor (beta chain) under discussion was sequenced for a study of somatic mutations in cytotoxic T cells in rheumatoid arthritis (TCRdb year 2017). With regard to the full study: Right after diagnosis and prior to the start of any treatment, under 35 ml EDTA of peripheral blood was drawn from patients. Some V beta antibody-stained T-cell populations were flow-sorted on a FACSAria II or Sony SH800 at nearly 100% purity, and sorted V beta1+ cells also underwent TCRB sequencing. To characterize clonality, the study used TCRB deep sequencing while asking whether somatic mutations are carried by expanded CD8+ T-cell clones in newly diagnosed, untreated rheumatoid arthritis. TCRB deep sequencing was performed for approximately 61 rheumatoid arthritis patients and 20 or so healthy controls. The median ages of the patient and control groups were essentially identical.

Positive magnetic bead selection on an AutoMACS was used to isolate CD4+ and CD8+ cells, with flow cytometry used to check purity. After a first flow cytometry screen using a TCR V beta antibody panel, clonal expansions were characterized through TCRB deep sequencing of sorted CD8+ fractions. Peripheral blood mononuclear cells were isolated by Ficoll-Paque PLUS density gradient separation. Using Nucleospin Tissue or Tissue XS kits, DNA was extracted from CD4-enriched, CD8-enriched or PBMC samples, with quantification by a Qubit 2.0 fluorometer. Reading the germline V gene (reference sequence) gives CDR1 SGHNT and CDR2 YYREEE. V loses 5 bases of germline sequence and J loses 5 bases, and the interval between the two ends is 17 bases. The CDR3 runs 16 residues from the cysteine to the phenylalanine. Here the CDR3 DNA is all that survives: 48 bases in frame from base 1. This clone was found a few times. Its antigen is currently not known. Base qualities were left out, and no much larger clone turns up one base away.

Sequencing of TCRB CDR3 was done on genomic DNA with the immunoSEQ assay. On the authors' methods: Patient CD8+ clones larger than 1% were compared against published virus-specific TCRB sequences, and only a few matched. The analyses included only productive TCRB rearrangements. A clone was defined by a unique TCRB CDR3 sequence, and clonality was computed as a productive clonality index based on Shannon entropy. Repertoire overlap between two samples was calculated from the template counts of each clone relative to total templates per sample. V-gene usage from TCRB sequencing and V-gene usage measured by flow cytometry were correlated (Spearman r of 0.6 to 0.7). Imported from immuneACCESS, the table was reduced by TCRdb to in-frame sequences with V and J called. These copies leave out some clones; in studies compared against another copy, an unresolved V gene accounts for under half, and the cause of the remainder is not known. V and J calls and clone size are as listed in that table; D and trimming were resolved from the DNA. This sample is represented by 5,500 to 6,000 clones; around 80% of them were singletons. Under 5% of the sample belongs to the ten largest clones.

The study at large found these results: The antigen targets of the expanded CD8+ clones were unknown, and absence from virus-specific databases did not rule out viral specificity. Rheumatoid arthritis patients and age-matched healthy controls did not significantly differ in CD8+ T-cell clonality. The largest CD8+ clone made up more than 20% of CD8+ cells in about an eighth of the 65 patients, and blood and synovial fluid shared several identical CD8+ TCRB sequences. The slight underrepresentation of TRBV07 in patients was not corrected for multiple comparisons. Healthy controls showed no age-related increase in CD8+ clonality, whereas patients did (Spearman r ~ 0.49).

The source of this sequence is an adult with rheumatoid arthritis. What was sequenced was CD8+ T cells sorted from blood. Rearrangement joined TRBV5-4 to TRBJ2-6, with the D gene too uncertain to name. The CDR3 region has the sequence CASSQTRQSRANVLTF. At the DNA level, the sequence is TGTGCCAGCAGTCAGACCAGACAAAGTCGGGCCAACGTCCTGACTTTC.